The TCR beta chain described here comes from a study of shared clonotypes between healthy human individuals. Overall study: There were three CD4 naive, three CD4 memory, two CD8 naive and one CD8 memory plates per donor.

To note about this clone: Its antigen is undetermined. At the DNA level, this CDR3 is encoded by other sequences in the same sample as well.

The repertoire was sequenced with immunoSEQ multiplex PCR; TCRdb's copy has only in-frame clones and lacks some. The sample shows about 2.4 million clones, 93% of them seen only once. Overall study results and limits: On the whole, naive subsets had larger estimated richness than memory subsets had.

Germline assignment: CDR1 LNHDA and CDR2 SQIVND (reference sequence). This CDR3 is 12 amino acids long. The trim removed 6 bases at V and 4 bases at J, leaving 1 base unmatched. The study separated CD4+ cells into CD45RA+ naive and CD45RA-negative memory subsets. The TCR sequence derives from a man aged 18 to 29 in good health. Some clones in this sample may be carry-over from other donors' samples. V usage is TRBV19 and J usage is TRBJ2-5; 8 bases fit TRBD2. The sequencing sample was made of naive CD4+ T cells from PBMCs. The subset: CD45RA+ positively selected. The CDR3 DNA is TGTGCCAGTAGCAGCGGGAGAGAGACCCAGTACTTC. Its protein is CASSSGRETQYF.